What follows are 18 T cell receptor beta chains derived from one specimen sequenced in a study of T cell changes during pregnancy in multiple sclerosis (dated by TCRdb to between 2019 and 2020). The method was the immunoSEQ multiplex PCR assay. Imported from immuneACCESS, the table was reduced by TCRdb to in-frame sequences with V and J called. These copies leave out some clones; in studies compared against another copy, an unresolved V gene accounts for under half, and the cause of the remainder is not known. For this sample the table gives under 25,000 clones, of which roughly 84% were detected only once. Approximately 8% of the sample goes to the ten largest clones. The material sequenced was CD8+ T cells from peripheral blood mononuclear cells, taken after pregnancy. Receptors originate from a female donor with multiple sclerosis, enrolled in a pregnancy study.

The J gene is TRBJ1-1, the V gene TRBV7-4; tentatively, D is TRBD1 (6 bases). Deletions cut 1 base from V and 1 base from J, with 19 bases between. This CDR3 has 18 amino acids. Germline CDR1 reads SGHVT; CDR2 reads SQSDAQ. Here the CDR3 reads CASSLEGGRVSENTEAFF. CDR3 nucleotides: TGTGCCAGCAGCTTAGAAGGGGGAAGGGTCTCAGAGAACACTGAAGCTTTCTTT. The variable domain in full, with the rest retrieved from reference TRBV7-4 and TRBJ1-1, is GAGVSQSPRYKVAKRGRDVALRCDSISGHVTLYWYRQTLGQGSEVLTYSQSDAQRDKSGRPSGRFSAERPERSVSTLKIQRTEQGDSAVYLCASSLEGGRVSENTEAFFGQGTRLTVV.

This chain connects TRBV7-9 to TRBJ2-2; 7 bases are shared with TRBD2. Per the germline V gene, CDR1 is SEHNR and CDR2 is FQNEAQ (reference sequence). CDR3 length equals 19 residues. V shed 4 bases, J shed 5 bases, and the junction held 19 bases outside the gene matches. The DNA of the CDR3 is TGTGCCAGCAGCTCTTCCGTCACCCGGGACTACCTCCTGACCGGGGAGCTGTTTTTT. Translated: CASSSSVTRDYLLTGELFF.

The genes are TRBV7-4 and TRBJ2-1; D unclear. The CDR3 spans 13 residues. Trimming left V 1 base short and J 10 bases short, with 11 bases between. The germline V gene encodes CDR1 SGHVT and CDR2 SQSDAQ. In DNA, the CDR3 is TGTGCCAGCAGCTTAGGGTCCAGTGGCGAGCAGTTCTTC. Amino acid sequence: CASSLGSSGEQFF.

V gene TRBV2 combines with J gene TRBJ2-7; 7 nucleotides line up with TRBD1. Germline assignment: CDR1 SNHLY and CDR2 FYNNEI. J gave up 3 bases and V 3 bases, and 2 bases lay outside the gene matches. This CDR3 has 13 residues. The DNA of the CDR3 is TGTGCCAGCAGTGATAGGGACAGCTACGAGCAGTACTTC. It encodes CASSDRDSYEQYF. Based on the CDR3 plus reference TRBV2 and TRBJ2-7, the full variable domain is EPEVTQTPSHQVTQMGQEVILRCVPISNHLYFYWYRQILGQKVEFLVSFYNNEISEKSEIFDDQFSVERPDGSNFTLKIRSTKLEDSAMYFCASSDRDSYEQYFGPGTRLTVT.

The chain combines TRBV1 with TRBJ2-2; the D segment call TRBD2 is taken from the table without a DNA check. TRBV1 is a listed pseudogene. The CDR3 length is 15 residues. This chain's CDR3 is CTSSQDTSGTGELFF. As DNA, the CDR3 is TGCACCAGCAGCCAAGATACTAGTGGCACCGGGGAGCTGTTTTTT.

The J gene is TRBJ2-7, the V gene TRBV7-9; possibly TRBD2 for D (6 bases). CDR1 and CDR2 (germline): SEHNR, FQNEAQ (reference sequence). This CDR3 has 14 amino acids. Trimming took 5 bases from V and 2 from J, leaving 13 bases between them. The CDR3 is CASSLAGRPYEQYF. The CDR3 DNA follows: TGTGCCAGCAGCCTCGCGGGGCGACCCTACGAGCAGTACTTC.

The V call is TRBV4-1, the J call TRBJ2-1; 11 positions agree with TRBD2. Germline V gene sequence: CDR1 MGHRA, CDR2 YSYEKL. V was pared by 2 bases and J by 4 bases, with 4 bases of the junction left unmatched. The CDR3 has 16 residues. The CDR3 nucleotides read TGCGCCAGCAGCCAATCTAGCGGGAGGTTTTACAATGAGCAGTTCTTC. This encodes CASSQSSGRFYNEQFF.

This clone was found a few times. This CDR3 reads CASSDSREGADTQYF. CDR3 bases: TGTGCCAGCAGTGACTCGAGGGAGGGGGCAGATACGCAGTATTTT. V is TRBV6-4 and J is TRBJ2-3, with D maybe TRBD2 (7 bases). Germline-derived CDR1 and CDR2 are MRHNA and SNTAGT. The germline V and J ends were trimmed by 0 bases and 4 bases, with 11 bases remaining between them. This CDR3 spans 15 amino acids.

V and J are TRBV4-1 and TRBJ2-7; possibly TRBD2 for D (6 bases). CDR1 is MGHRA and CDR2 is YSYEKL in the germline V gene. CDR3 length equals 15 residues. Between the trimmed V and J ends, which lost 4 bases and 2 bases, there was a span of 15 bases. The CDR3 loop reads CASSLRDGLTYEQYF. The CDR3 nucleotides read TGCGCCAGCAGCCTACGGGACGGACTAACCTACGAGCAGTACTTC.

This sequence joins TRBV11-3 and TRBJ1-1; 10 bases are shared with TRBD1. The junction had 4 bases not matched to a gene; V was cut back by 1 base and J by 8 bases. CDR3 size: 14 residues. The germline gives CDR1 SGHNT, CDR2 YENEEA. This chain's CDR3 is CASSLGGQGSEAFF. CDR3 bases: TGTGCCAGCAGCTTAGGGGGACAGGGGTCGGAAGCTTTCTTT. Looking up the rest from reference TRBV11-3 and TRBJ1-1 gives the full variable domain: EAGVVQSPRYKIIEKKQPVAFWCNPISGHNTLYWYLQNLGQGPELLIRYENEEAVDDSQLPKDRFSAERLKGVDSTLKIQPAELGDSAVYLCASSLGGQGSEAFFGQGTRLTVV.

This rearrangement joins TRBV9 to TRBJ1-4; D might be TRBD1 (5 bases). The CDR3 consists of 13 residues. The V gene's germline CDR1 is SGDLS and CDR2 YYNGEE. V was pared by 6 bases and J by 6 bases, with 12 bases between. The CDR3 DNA sequence: TGTGCCAGCAAGGGCAGGGTGGATGAAAAACTGTTTTTT. The encoded protein is CASKGRVDEKLFF.

The V and J genes are TRBV27 and TRBJ2-4; 9 bases align to TRBD1. The CDR3 sequence is 17 residues long. The V segment lost 7 bases and the J segment 4 bases; nucleotides outside the gene matches: 14. In germline, CDR1 is MNHEY, CDR2 SMNVEV (reference sequence). This CDR3 is CASNSFLPGTGKNIQYF. The CDR3 DNA is TGTGCCAGCAATTCGTTCTTGCCTGGGACAGGGAAAAACATTCAGTACTTC.

The CDR3 nucleotides read TGTGCCAGCAGCTCAGAATGGGGGGTGGCTAGCGGGATAACAGATACGCAGTATTTT. Translating gives CASSSEWGVASGITDTQYF. The chain carries TRBV7-2 and TRBJ2-3; TRBD2 agrees at 9 bases. J lost 3 bases, V lost 4 bases, and 17 bases had no gene match. The CDR3 totals 19 residues. Germline assignment: CDR1 SGHTA and CDR2 FQGNSA.

The V gene is TRBV10-1, the J gene TRBJ1-5, with 8 nucleotides matching TRBD1. CDR3 length: 17 amino acids. Trimming took 6 bases from V and 0 from J; bases not matched to a gene: 10. The germline V gene has CDR1 WNHNN and CDR2 SYGVQD (reference sequence). Here the CDR3 DNA reads TGCGCCAGCAGCTCGGACAGGGTTCCGTCTAGCAATCAGCCCCAGCATTTT. Translating it yields CASSSDRVPSSNQPQHF.

About this clone: Mismatch with germline at one junction end may stem from a read error. V usage is TRBV7-7 and J usage is TRBJ2-7; tentative D call: TRBD1 (6 bases). The CDR3 runs 15 residues. Germline CDR1 is SSHAT and CDR2 is FNYEAQ (reference sequence). CDR3 in DNA: TGTGCTAGCAGCTTAGCGTCGGGACAAGCCTACGAGCAGTACTTC. Translation gives CASSLASGQAYEQYF. The full variable domain, completed using reference TRBV7-7 and TRBJ2-7, is GAGVSQSPRYKVTKRGQDVTLRCDPISSHATLYWYQQALGQGPEFLTYFNYEAQPDKSGLPSDRFSAERPEGSISTLTIQRTEQRDSAMYRCASSLASGQAYEQYFGPGTRLTVT.

The V call is TRBV4-3, the J call TRBJ2-7; the D gene is possibly TRBD2 (5 bases). The CDR3 length is 16 residues. V dropped 1 base and J dropped 2 bases, with 15 bases sitting between them. Germline CDR1 reads LGHNA; CDR2 reads YSLEER. CDR3 protein: CASSQGFEGKAYEQYF. CDR3 bases: TGCGCCAGCAGCCAAGGGTTTGAGGGAAAGGCCTACGAGCAGTACTTC.

This chain uses TRBV4-1 with TRBJ1-1; the D gene is possibly TRBD1 (5 bases). The germline V and J ends were trimmed by 0 bases and 1 base, with 9 bases remaining between them. This CDR3 region has 15 residues. Germline CDR1 MGHRA, CDR2 YSYEKL. CDR3 residues: CASSQDVGENTEAFF. In nucleotides, the CDR3 is TGCGCCAGCAGCCAAGATGTAGGGGAGAACACTGAAGCTTTCTTT.

The chain has TRBV6-5 and TRBJ1-1; 8 bases line up with TRBD1. Germline V lookup: CDR1 MNHEY, CDR2 SVGAGI. CDR3 size: 14 residues. The V and J ends lost 6 bases and 4 bases, in that order; junction bases with no gene match: 7. CDR3 loop: CASSQTGAPTEAFF. The CDR3, as DNA: TGTGCCAGCAGCCAGACAGGGGCCCCCACTGAAGCTTTCTTT.